Following are 4 T cell receptor beta chains from one sample sequenced in a study of T-cell memory formation after mild COVID-19 (dated by TCRdb to about 2021). The method behind the library was 5' RACE. Sequencer: Illumina NovaSeq 6000. The public reads were run again by TCRdb, first through fastp at Q25 and then through MiXCR, and only productive beta chains were kept. Under each unique CDR3 protein, matching rows form one entry showing the most common genes and DNA. In this sample the table shows approximately 270,000 distinct CDR3 sequences, 15% to 20% of which occur a single time. Around 23% of the sample is taken by the ten largest. Input material: PBMCs or a T cell subset sorted from them (not recorded which). The receptors shown here come from a man aged 18-30 years who had mild COVID-19 (a few samples of this study predate the infection). The sample titles of this study are shuffled in the database, so cell type and time point are left out; the donor was told from shared clones.

This clonotype was counted a few times. This chain links TRBV6-2 or TRBV6-3 with TRBJ1-2, with 7 bases that match TRBD1. From germline, CDR1 is MNHEY and CDR2 SVGEGT. This CDR3 region has 14 residues. Germline trimming cut 6 bases from V and 6 bases from J; bases unmatched to any gene: 10. The CDR3 reads CASRGADRAHGYTF. DNA of the CDR3: TGTGCCAGCAGGGGAGCTGACAGGGCACATGGCTACACCTTC.

The V gene is TRBV11-2, the J gene TRBJ2-5; D not certain. V lost 4 bases and J lost 5, with 11 bases in between. Germline V CDR1 and CDR2: SGHAT, FQNNGV. CDR3 length: 13 residues. Written as DNA, the CDR3 is TGTGCCAGCAGCTCTAGACTTGAGGAGACCCAGTACTTC. It encodes CASSSRLEETQYF. Together with reference TRBV11-2 and TRBJ2-5, the CDR3 gives the full variable domain: EAGVAQSPRYKIIEKRQSVAFWCNPISGHATLYWYQQILGQGPKLLIQFQNNGVVDDSQLPKDRFSAERLKGVDSTLKIQPAKLEDSAVYLCASSSRLEETQYFGPGTRLLVL.

The chain couples TRBV19 to TRBJ2-2, with D possibly called TRBD1 or TRBD2 (5 bases each). CDR1 and CDR2 from the germline V gene are LNHDA and SQIVND (reference sequence). V was cut by 5 bases and J by 7 bases, with 11 bases left in between. The CDR3 contains 13 residues. CDR3 sequence reads: CASSLGTVGELFF. CDR3 bases: TGTGCCAGTAGTCTTGGGACCGTCGGGGAGCTGTTTTTT.

This clonotype occurred a few times. This chain connects TRBV29-1 to TRBJ1-3; D might be TRBD1 (6 bases). This CDR3 has 16 residues. Germline CDR1 reads SQVTM; CDR2 reads ANQGSEA. V lost 0 bases and J 4 bases, leaving 16 bases between the germline ends. The CDR3 nucleotides are TGCAGCGTTGAAGAATACGCCAGGGGAACCGGAAACACCATATATTTT. It yields the protein CSVEEYARGTGNTIYF. Complete variable domain (other parts from reference TRBV29-1 and TRBJ1-3): SAVISQKPSRDICQRGTSLTIQCQVDSQVTMMFWYRQQPGQSLTLIATANQGSEATYESGFVIDKFPISRPNLTFSTLTVSNMSPEDSSIYLCSVEEYARGTGNTIYFGEGSWLTVV.